A selection of T cell receptor beta chains follows, all from one sample in a study of shared clonotypes between healthy human individuals. Some clones are missing from TCRdb's copy, which holds only in-frame ones; the method was immunoSEQ multiplex PCR. The table shows 2 million to 2.5 million clones, with 85% to 95% occurring only once. Sequenced sample: naive CD4+ T cells sorted from blood. The receptors originated from a young man in good health. The CDR3 runs from the conserved cysteine through the conserved F or W. A D gene is named only where the DNA matches it firmly. The size field is filled for only some rows; it gives once, few, many or a size class.

DNA,CDR3,V,size,J,D
TGTGCCAGCAGCGTTGGTAGCGGGAGGGCCGCAGATACGCAGTATTTT,CASSVGSGRAADTQYF,TRBV9,.,TRBJ2-3,TRBD2
TGTGCCAGCAGCCCTGTTGTGGGGTTTCTGAACACCGGGGAGCTGTTTTTT,CASSPVVGFLNTGELFF,TRBV7-8,.,TRBJ2-2,.
TGTGCCAGCAGTCCCCCGGGACAGGGGACCGGGGAGCTGTTTTTT,CASSPPGQGTGELFF,TRBV28,.,TRBJ2-2,TRBD1
TGTGCCTGGAGCCAATCTCCAGCGGCCTACTATGGCTACACCTTC,CAWSQSPAAYYGYTF,TRBV30,.,TRBJ1-2,.
TGTGCCAGCAGCTTAGGCGCCGGGGGTTTCCCCGGGGAGCTGTTTTTT,CASSLGAGGFPGELFF,TRBV5-6,.,TRBJ2-2,.
TGTGCCAGCTCACCACCGGCTGGGCGTACCTACGAGCAGTACTTC,CASSPPAGRTYEQYF,TRBV18,.,TRBJ2-7,.
TGCGCCAGCAGCTTGAGGCGGGACGCCTACGAGCAGTACTTC,CASSLRRDAYEQYF,TRBV5-1,.,TRBJ2-7,.
TGTGCCAGCAGCCTAGGACCCCGGGAGACCCAGTACTTC,CASSLGPRETQYF,TRBV7-3,.,TRBJ2-5,.
TGCGCCAGCAGCTTGGAAGGGATTCACGAAAAACTGTTTTTT,CASSLEGIHEKLFF,TRBV5-1,.,TRBJ1-4,.
TGCGCCAGCAGCTTGGGTGGGCAAGGAGGGGAGACCCAGTACTTC,CASSLGGQGGETQYF,TRBV5-1,.,TRBJ2-5,.
TGTGCCAGCAGCTGGGACAGGGTTAATGAGCAGTTCTTC,CASSWDRVNEQFF,TRBV7-8,.,TRBJ2-1,TRBD1
TGTGCCAGCAGCCCTGGGGGTGAGCAGTTCTTC,CASSPGGEQFF,TRBV7-9,.,TRBJ2-1,.
TGTGCCAGCAGTGGTGGACCTACGAACACTGAAGCTTTCTTT,CASSGGPTNTEAFF,TRBV6-1,.,TRBJ1-1,.
TGTGCCAGCAGCTTAGTAGGTTTTAATTCACCCCTCCACTTT,CASSLVGFNSPLHF,TRBV7-9,.,TRBJ1-6,.
TGTGCTAGTGGTTTGCAGGGGATCTATGGCTACACCTTC,CASGLQGIYGYTF,TRBV12-5,.,TRBJ1-2,.
TGCGCCAGCAGTGAGGTGGGAGATTCCTACAATGAGCAGTTCTTC,CASSEVGDSYNEQFF,TRBV10-1,.,TRBJ2-1,.
TGTGCCAGCAACGACCAGGGGGCTGAGGGCTACACCTTC,CASNDQGAEGYTF,TRBV7-2,.,TRBJ1-2,TRBD1
TGTGCCAGCTCACCATCTCTAGTTGGCACCGGGGAGCTGTTTTTT,CASSPSLVGTGELFF,TRBV18,.,TRBJ2-2,.
TGTGCCATCCGGACCGATAGCAATCAGCCCCAGCATTTT,CAIRTDSNQPQHF,TRBV10-3,once,TRBJ1-5,.
TGTGCCAGCCCCGGCAGGGTAGACTTC,CASPGRVDF,TRBV6-5,.,TRBJ2-5,.
TGTGCCTGGAAACGCCAGGGGAACAATGAGCAGTTCTTC,CAWKRQGNNEQFF,TRBV30,.,TRBJ2-1,.
TGTGCCAGCAGTATCTCTTGGACACCTGATAGCCATCAGCCCCAGCATTTT,CASSISWTPDSHQPQHF,TRBV27,.,TRBJ1-5,.
TGTGCCAGCAGCGTAGTGGGGACAACCGCCTATGGCTACACCTTC,CASSVVGTTAYGYTF,TRBV9,.,TRBJ1-2,.
TGTGCCAGCTCACCACCGGACAGGGGCGCCTACAATGAGCAGTTCTTC,CASSPPDRGAYNEQFF,TRBV18,.,TRBJ2-1,TRBD1
TGTGCCAGCAGCTCACAGGGCGGCAATCAGCCCCAGCATTTT,CASSSQGGNQPQHF,TRBV7-2,.,TRBJ1-5,.
TGTGCCTGGAAAGGGGCCTACGAGCAGTACTTC,CAWKGAYEQYF,TRBV30,.,TRBJ2-7,.
TGCGCCAGCAGCCTTCACCTGAACGCAGATACGCAGTATTTT,CASSLHLNADTQYF,TRBV4-1,.,TRBJ2-3,.
TGTGCCAGCAGTTCGTCAGGGGCCGCCCAATACGAGCAGTACTTC,CASSSSGAAQYEQYF,TRBV28,.,TRBJ2-7,.
TGTGCCAGCAGTGCGTCCCGGGACATCTACGAGCAGTACTTC,CASSASRDIYEQYF,TRBV6-1,.,TRBJ2-7,.
TGCGCCAGCAGTTCAGAGCGGGGGATGGGGGAGCTGTTTTTT,CASSSERGMGELFF,TRBV10-1,.,TRBJ2-2,TRBD2
TGTGCCAGCAGCGGACAGGTTTCGAACACCGGGGAGCTGTTTTTT,CASSGQVSNTGELFF,TRBV9,.,TRBJ2-2,.
TGTGCCAGTAACAGGGATCGGTACACTGAAGCTTTCTTT,CASNRDRYTEAFF,TRBV19,.,TRBJ1-1,.
TGCGCCAGCAGACCAGACCGGAGCTCCTATAATTCACCCCTCCACTTT,CASRPDRSSYNSPLHF,TRBV5-1,.,TRBJ1-6,.
TGTGCCTGGAGTGTTGGAGGAACCTATAATTCACCCCTCCACTTT,CAWSVGGTYNSPLHF,TRBV30,.,TRBJ1-6,.
TGTGCCAGCAGTTACGGCGACGGCAACTATGGCTACACCTTC,CASSYGDGNYGYTF,TRBV6-6,.,TRBJ1-2,.
TGTGCCAGCAGCGTAGAGGGACAGAGCAATCAGCCCCAGCATTTT,CASSVEGQSNQPQHF,TRBV9,.,TRBJ1-5,TRBD1
TGTGCCAGCAGTGCTTCGGAAACTTACGAGCAGTACTTC,CASSASETYEQYF,TRBV2,.,TRBJ2-7,.
TGTGCCAGCTCACCCCCTGGGCGAGAGCGGGCTGAAGCTTTCTTT,CASSPPGRERAEAFF,TRBV18,.,TRBJ1-1,.
TGTGCCAGCTCACCAATGGAGGGGAGCTATGGCTACACCTTC,CASSPMEGSYGYTF,TRBV18,.,TRBJ1-2,.
TGTGCCAGCATCGGAACCCCCGGGGTGAACACTGAAGCTTTCTTT,CASIGTPGVNTEAFF,TRBV6-6,.,TRBJ1-1,.
TGTGCTAGTGGGCCAGAAGAAGAGACCCAGTACTTC,CASGPEEETQYF,TRBV12-5,.,TRBJ2-5,.
TGTGCCAGCAGAGGGATGGGCGGGGCCAACGTCCTGACTTTC,CASRGMGGANVLTF,TRBV2,.,TRBJ2-6,.
TGTGCCAGCAGCCCCTGGACAGGGATCGACAATGAGCAGTTCTTC,CASSPWTGIDNEQFF,TRBV9,.,TRBJ2-1,TRBD1
TGTGCCAGCAGCTTAGGGGGCTCGGCCAACCAGTACTTC,CASSLGGSANQYF,TRBV7-2,.,TRBJ2-7,.
TGCGCCAGCAGCCTTCTTCCCCCGACAGGGAACACTGAAGCTTTCTTT,CASSLLPPTGNTEAFF,TRBV4-3,.,TRBJ1-1,.
TGTGCCAGTAGCCGAGGAGATTCACCCCTCCACTTT,CASSRGDSPLHF,TRBV19,.,TRBJ1-6,.
TGCGCCAGCAGCTTGGGGCAGGGCTTGAATCAGCCCCAGCATTTT,CASSLGQGLNQPQHF,TRBV5-1,.,TRBJ1-5,.
TGTGCCAGCAGCTTAGAGAGGCAGGCTGCAGCAACTAATGAAAAACTGTTTTTT,CASSLERQAAATNEKLFF,TRBV7-9,.,TRBJ1-4,.
TGTGCCAGTAGTATGGCTATAGGGAGTCGCGGCTACACCTTC,CASSMAIGSRGYTF,TRBV19,.,TRBJ1-2,.
TGCGCCAGCAGCTTGAAGGGAAACCAAGAGACCCAGTACTTC,CASSLKGNQETQYF,TRBV5-1,.,TRBJ2-5,.
TGCGCCAGCAGCCAGGCCTTAGCGGGAAAGAGCACAGATACGCAGTATTTT,CASSQALAGKSTDTQYF,TRBV4-3,.,TRBJ2-3,TRBD2
TGTGCCAGCAGTGAATCGGACTATGGCTACACCTTC,CASSESDYGYTF,TRBV25-1,.,TRBJ1-2,.
TGTGCTAGTGGTTTGAGTCCAGGGGGACAGCCCCAGCATTTT,CASGLSPGGQPQHF,TRBV12-5,once,TRBJ1-5,TRBD1
TGTGCCAGCTCACCGGGACTAGCGATCTACGAGCAGTACTTC,CASSPGLAIYEQYF,TRBV18,.,TRBJ2-7,TRBD2
TGTGCCAGCAGAGTACAGGCGAGCTCCTATAATTCACCCCTCCACTTT,CASRVQASSYNSPLHF,TRBV27,.,TRBJ1-6,.
TGCGCCAGCAGTGAGTTACAGGGGAGTTCACCCCTCCACTTT,CASSELQGSSPLHF,TRBV10-1,few,TRBJ1-6,TRBD1